The sequence of this TCR beta chain was determined in a study of blood T cell repertoires in COVID-19. Study overall: PBMCs, B-cell-depleted T cells, or T cells provided the cDNA or gDNA that made up the material.

The V segment lost 7 bases and the J segment 4 bases; nucleotides outside the gene matches: 9. Germline V gives CDR1 LNHDA, CDR2 SQIVND (reference sequence). The CDR3 covers 14 residues. Assay used: immunoSEQ multiplex PCR; TCRdb lists only in-frame clones, some missing. The repertoire has a few hundred thousand clones, more than 75% of them found once; the top ten carry about 0.93%. This clone was seen just once. Participants reported their clinical history, and cohort assignment relied on those reports. For recovered donors of Cohort 3, there were two negative PCRs, clearance, or symptom resolution.

Specimen: PBMCs or T cells enriched from blood (not recorded which). This sequence was found in a woman between 25 and 40 years old who had recovered from COVID-19. The rearrangement links TRBV19 to TRBJ2-5; 7 bases fit TRBD2. CDR3 sequence (DNA): TGTGCCAGTACCGGGACGGCGGGGGTAGAGACCCAGTACTTC. Encoded protein: CASTGTAGVETQYF.